The next 9 T cell receptor beta chains were all read from a single sample in a study of pediatric ulcerative colitis. Produced via immunoSEQ multiplex PCR; TCRdb's table is partial and in-frame only. The sample lists roughly 54,000 clones; 85% to 90% were seen once. The sample taken for sequencing was blood. All receptors come from a boy aged 5 to 17 who was a control in a study of pediatric ulcerative colitis.

This CDR3 is CASSKIPGGGIKYGYTF. CDR3 DNA sequence: TGTGCCAGCAGCAAAATCCCAGGGGGCGGGATAAAATATGGCTACACCTTC. V is TRBV21-1 and J is TRBJ1-2; no DNA check was done on the table's D call, TRBD1. TRBV21-1 counts as a pseudogene. This CDR3 region has 17 residues.

The V call is TRBV29-1, the J call TRBJ2-7, with TRBD2 matching 10 bases. The CDR3 covers 13 residues. In germline, CDR1 is SQVTM, CDR2 ANQGSEA. The V gene end was trimmed by 1 base and the J gene end by 7 bases; junction bases not matched to a gene: 4. The CDR3 DNA reads TGCAGCGTTGAAGCTAGCGGGAGAGGAGAGCAGTACTTC. Protein sequence: CSVEASGRGEQYF.

The chain carries TRBV9 and TRBJ1-4, with D perhaps matching TRBD1 (6 bases). Deletions cut 4 bases from V and 0 bases from J, with 10 bases between. Germline assignment: CDR1 SGDLS and CDR2 YYNGEE. This CDR3 is built from 15 residues. This CDR3 is CASSPGHATNEKLFF. CDR3 DNA sequence: TGTGCCAGCAGCCCGGGACACGCAACTAATGAAAAACTGTTTTTT.

This clone has more than one count but fewer than ten. The V and J genes are TRBV30 and TRBJ1-1, with D possibly TRBD1 on 6 matching bases. Deletions cut 3 bases from V and 5 bases from J, with 13 bases between. CDR1 and CDR2 from the germline V gene are GTSNPN and SVGIG (reference sequence). The CDR3 runs to 13 residues. CDR3 nucleotide sequence: TGTGCCTGGAGACTACAGGGTGCGACTGAAGCTTTCTTT. Residues: CAWRLQGATEAFF. The full variable domain, in which reference TRBV30 and TRBJ1-1 provide the parts outside the CDR3, is SQTIHQWPATLVQPVGSPLSLECTVEGTSNPNLYWYRQAAGRGLQLLFYSVGIGQISSEVPQNLSASRPQDRQFILSSKKLLLSDSGFYLCAWRLQGATEAFFGQGTRLTVV.

The chain combines TRBV10-2 with TRBJ1-2; perhaps TRBD1 as D (5 bases). The V and J ends lost 6 bases and 8 bases respectively, with 13 bases between them. CDR1 WSHSY and CDR2 SAAADI come from the germline V gene. This CDR3 has 12 residues. The CDR3 DNA reads TGCGCCAGCAGGGGGGGTTTGGACGGCTACACCTTC. It is translated as CASRGGLDGYTF.

This rearrangement joins TRBV11-2 to TRBJ1-1; tentatively, D is TRBD1 (5 bases). The germline CDR1 and CDR2 sequences are SGHAT and FQNNGV. V was cut by 7 bases and J by 4 bases, with 10 bases left in between. This CDR3 has 12 residues. CDR3 region: CASTLGGTEAFF. CDR3 bases: TGTGCCAGCACCCTGGGGGGCACTGAAGCTTTCTTT. Using reference TRBV11-2 and TRBJ1-1 for the parts outside the CDR3, the full variable domain is EAGVAQSPRYKIIEKRQSVAFWCNPISGHATLYWYQQILGQGPKLLIQFQNNGVVDDSQLPKDRFSAERLKGVDSTLKIQPAKLEDSAVYLCASTLGGTEAFFGQGTRLTVV.

This clone has a single count. The chain has TRBV7-8 and TRBJ2-1, with TRBD2 matching over 8 bases. This CDR3 has 15 amino acids. The germline CDR1 and CDR2 sequences are SGHVS and FQNEAQ. With V trimmed by 5 bases and J by 0 bases, 3 bases remained unmatched. The CDR3 loop reads CASSIGLASYNEQFF. The CDR3 DNA follows: TGTGCCAGCAGCATCGGACTAGCCTCCTACAATGAGCAGTTCTTC.

V and J are TRBV18 and TRBJ2-2; D call uncertain. The CDR3 spans 14 residues. The germline V gene encodes CDR1 KGHSH and CDR2 LQKENI. V was pared by 0 bases and J by 6 bases, with 8 bases between. CDR3 sequence reads: CASSPPSWAGELFF. The CDR3 coding sequence is TGTGCCAGCTCACCACCATCATGGGCCGGGGAGCTGTTTTTT.

The CDR3 region is CASSQGGNTEAFF. The DNA for the CDR3 is TGCGCCAGCAGCCAAGGGGGTAACACTGAAGCTTTCTTT. The V call is TRBV4-1, the J call TRBJ1-1, with D uncertain. V shed 1 base and J shed 2 bases, with 5 bases lying between them. Germline assignment: CDR1 MGHRA and CDR2 YSYEKL. The CDR3 is 13 residues long.